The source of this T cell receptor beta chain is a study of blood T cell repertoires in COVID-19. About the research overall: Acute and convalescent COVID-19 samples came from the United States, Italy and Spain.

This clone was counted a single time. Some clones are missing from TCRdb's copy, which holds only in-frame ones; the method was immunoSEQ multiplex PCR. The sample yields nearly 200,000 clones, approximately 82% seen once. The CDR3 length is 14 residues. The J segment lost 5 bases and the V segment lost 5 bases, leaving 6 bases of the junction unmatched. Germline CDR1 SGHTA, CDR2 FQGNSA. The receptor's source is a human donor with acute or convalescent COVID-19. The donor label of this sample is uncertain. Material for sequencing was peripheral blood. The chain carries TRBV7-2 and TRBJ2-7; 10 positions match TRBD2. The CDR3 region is CASSTGLAQDEQYF. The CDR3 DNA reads TGTGCCAGCAGCACGGGACTAGCGCAAGACGAGCAGTACTTC.